Described below is a single T cell receptor (beta chain) sequence and its context. This clone was counted between two and nine times. Its antigen remains unidentified. The sample holds no much larger clone one base away, and base qualities are not on file. The CDR3 goes from the cysteine to the phenylalanine over 11 residues. The DNA shown is the 33-base CDR3, in frame from base 1. V was cut back by 8 bases and J by 6 bases, leaving a gap of 11 bases between them. This record comes from a study of blood T cell repertoires in COVID-19 (TCRdb year 2020). About the full investigation: Samples from collaborators originated in the United States, Italy and Spain and spanned both the acute and convalescent phases of COVID-19. Where available, HLA class I and class II types were obtained from metadata supplied by the sample provider rather than from assay-based typing. Nearly every sample came with metadata listing a de-identified subject ID, COVID-19 status, age in years and sex. The prospective study material was composed of cDNA or gDNA derived from T cells, B-cell-depleted T cells, or PBMCs. The samples were drawn from the first 160 participants of the ongoing ImmuneRACE study and from 950 to 1,500 subjects provided by 6 global collaborators. The repertoires were made available in a free public database intended to serve as a resource for research on the immune response to SARS-CoV-2. The dataset comprised deeply sampled blood TCRbeta repertoires from subjects exposed to, actively infected with, or recovered from COVID-19. Study-wide findings and limitations: Clinical and demographic metadata were provided uncurated, with the amount varying by source and participant.

The collaborating institutions used their own protocols to collect whole blood in K2EDTA tubes. Collaborator samples were shipped for TCRbeta analysis as frozen whole blood, isolated PBMCs, or DNA extracted from either sample type. TCRbeta CDR3 regions were amplified from genomic DNA using the immunoSEQ Assay, a bias-controlled multiplex PCR. Turning to the authors' computational methods: The number of nucleated cells in each sample was estimated by amplification of reference gene primers within the assay. Sequence reads were collapsed and filtered to measure the absolute abundance of every unique TCRbeta CDR3 rearrangement. For each sample, productive Simpson clonality was calculated as the square root of Simpson's diversity index over productive rearrangements. Held by TCRdb, this immuneACCESS table contains in-frame sequences only and omits some clones. Under half of the omission traces to an unresolved V gene where checked; the cause of the rest is unknown. V and J calls and clone size are given by that table; D and trimming were obtained from the DNA. The sample table contains 70,000 or so clones; only one count was recorded for about 86% of them. The ten largest clones capture approximately 3.7% of the sample.

Material: peripheral blood. This sequence was found in a man between 50 and 59 years old with acute or convalescent COVID-19. The chain was built from TRBV12-3 or TRBV12-4 and TRBJ2-7, with TRBD1 perhaps the D gene, on 6 matching bases. The DNA sequence is as follows: TGTGCCAGCGCCAGGGGACCCGAGCAGTACTTC. Translation gives CASARGPEQYF.